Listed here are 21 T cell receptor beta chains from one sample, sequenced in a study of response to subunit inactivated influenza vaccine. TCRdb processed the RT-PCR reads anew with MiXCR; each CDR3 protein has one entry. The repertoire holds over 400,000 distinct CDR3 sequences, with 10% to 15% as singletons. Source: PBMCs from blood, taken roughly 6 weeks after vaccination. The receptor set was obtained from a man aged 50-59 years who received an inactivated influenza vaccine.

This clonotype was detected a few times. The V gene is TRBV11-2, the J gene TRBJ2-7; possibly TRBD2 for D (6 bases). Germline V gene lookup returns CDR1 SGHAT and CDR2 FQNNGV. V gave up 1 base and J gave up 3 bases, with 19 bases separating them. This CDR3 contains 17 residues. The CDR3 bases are TGTGCCAGCAGCTTAGTTTCTCGCGGGATTACCTACTACGAGCAGTACTTC. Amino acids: CASSLVSRGITYYEQYF.

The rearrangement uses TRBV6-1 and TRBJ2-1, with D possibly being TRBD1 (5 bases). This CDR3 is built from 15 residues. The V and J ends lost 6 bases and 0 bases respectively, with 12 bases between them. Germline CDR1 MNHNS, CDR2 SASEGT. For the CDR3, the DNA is TGTGCCAGCAGCGTAAGAAGGGGCTCCTACAATGAGCAGTTCTTC. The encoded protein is CASSVRRGSYNEQFF.

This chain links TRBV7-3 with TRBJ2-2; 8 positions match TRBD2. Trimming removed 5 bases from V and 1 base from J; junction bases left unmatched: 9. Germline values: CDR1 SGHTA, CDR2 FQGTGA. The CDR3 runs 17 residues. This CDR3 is CASSPWTSLLNTGELFF. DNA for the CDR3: TGTGCCAGCAGCCCCTGGACTAGCCTGTTGAACACCGGGGAGCTGTTTTTT.

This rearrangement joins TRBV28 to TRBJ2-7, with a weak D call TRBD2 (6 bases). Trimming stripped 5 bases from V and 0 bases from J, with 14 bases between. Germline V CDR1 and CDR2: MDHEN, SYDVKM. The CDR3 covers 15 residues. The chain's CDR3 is CASSTNRDFSYEQYF. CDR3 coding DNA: TGTGCCAGCAGTACCAATCGGGACTTCTCCTACGAGCAGTACTTC.

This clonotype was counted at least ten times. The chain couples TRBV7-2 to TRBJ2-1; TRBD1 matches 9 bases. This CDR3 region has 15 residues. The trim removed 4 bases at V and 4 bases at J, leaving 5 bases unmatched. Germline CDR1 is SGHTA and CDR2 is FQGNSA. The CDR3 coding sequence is TGTGCCAGCAGCTCATTCGGACAGGGGTACAATGAGCAGTTCTTC. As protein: CASSSFGQGYNEQFF. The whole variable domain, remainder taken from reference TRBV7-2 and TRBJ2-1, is GAGVSQSPSNKVTEKGKDVELRCDPISGHTALYWYRQSLGQGLEFLIYFQGNSAPDKSGLPSDRFSAERTGGSVSTLTIQRTQQEDSAVYLCASSSFGQGYNEQFFGPGTRLTVL.

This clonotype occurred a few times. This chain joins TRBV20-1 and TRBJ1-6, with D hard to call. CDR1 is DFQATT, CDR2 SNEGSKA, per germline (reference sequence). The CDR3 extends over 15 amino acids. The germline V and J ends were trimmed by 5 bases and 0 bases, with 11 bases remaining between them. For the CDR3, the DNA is TGCAGTGCTGGGAGGTCGAGCTCCTATAATTCACCCCTCCACTTT. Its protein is CSAGRSSSYNSPLHF.

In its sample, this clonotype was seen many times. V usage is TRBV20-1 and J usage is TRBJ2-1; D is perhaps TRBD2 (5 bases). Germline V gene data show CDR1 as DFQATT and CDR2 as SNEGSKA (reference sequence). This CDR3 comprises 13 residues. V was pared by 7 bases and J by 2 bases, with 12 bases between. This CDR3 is CSVGTRAYNEQFF. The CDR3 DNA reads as TGCAGTGTCGGTACTAGGGCCTACAATGAGCAGTTCTTC.

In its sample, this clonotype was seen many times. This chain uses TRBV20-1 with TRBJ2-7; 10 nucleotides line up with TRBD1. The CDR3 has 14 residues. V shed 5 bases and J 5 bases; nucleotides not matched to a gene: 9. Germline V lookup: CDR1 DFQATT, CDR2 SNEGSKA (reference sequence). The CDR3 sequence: CSARKATGGNEQYF. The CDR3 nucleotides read TGCAGTGCTCGTAAGGCGACAGGGGGCAACGAGCAGTACTTC.

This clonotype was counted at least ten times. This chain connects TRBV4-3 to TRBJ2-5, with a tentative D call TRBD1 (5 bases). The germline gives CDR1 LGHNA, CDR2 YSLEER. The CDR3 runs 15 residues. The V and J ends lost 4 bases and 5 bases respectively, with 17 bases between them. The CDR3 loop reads CASSPQGVKGETQYF. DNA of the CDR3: TGCGCCAGCAGCCCCCAAGGGGTAAAGGGGGAGACCCAGTACTTC.

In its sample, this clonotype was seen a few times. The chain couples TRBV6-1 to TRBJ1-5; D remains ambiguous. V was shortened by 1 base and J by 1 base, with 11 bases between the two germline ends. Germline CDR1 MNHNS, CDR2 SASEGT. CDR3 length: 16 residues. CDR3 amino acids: CASSEVYSSSNQPQHF. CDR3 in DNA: TGTGCCAGCAGTGAAGTGTACTCCTCGAGCAATCAGCCCCAGCATTTT.

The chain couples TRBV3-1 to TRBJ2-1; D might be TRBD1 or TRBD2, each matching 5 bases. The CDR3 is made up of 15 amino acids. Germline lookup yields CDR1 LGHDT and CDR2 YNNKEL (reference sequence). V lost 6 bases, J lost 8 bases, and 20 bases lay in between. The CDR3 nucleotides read TGTGCCAGCAGTTTGGGGTCAGGGAGAGCTCATGAGCAGTTCTTC. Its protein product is CASSLGSGRAHEQFF.

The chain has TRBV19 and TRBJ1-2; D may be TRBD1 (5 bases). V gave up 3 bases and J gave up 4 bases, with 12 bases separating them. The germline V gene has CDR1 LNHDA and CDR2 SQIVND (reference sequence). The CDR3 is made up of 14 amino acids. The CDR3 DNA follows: TGTGCCAGTAGTATTGACAGATCCGCCTATGGCTACACCTTC. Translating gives CASSIDRSAYGYTF.

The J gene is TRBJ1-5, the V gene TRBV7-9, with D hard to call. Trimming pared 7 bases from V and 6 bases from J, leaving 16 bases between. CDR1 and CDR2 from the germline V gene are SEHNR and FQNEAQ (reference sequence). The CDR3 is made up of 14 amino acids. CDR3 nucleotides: TGTGCCAGCACCCTACGGGGAATGTTTCAGCCCCAGCATTTT. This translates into CASTLRGMFQPQHF.

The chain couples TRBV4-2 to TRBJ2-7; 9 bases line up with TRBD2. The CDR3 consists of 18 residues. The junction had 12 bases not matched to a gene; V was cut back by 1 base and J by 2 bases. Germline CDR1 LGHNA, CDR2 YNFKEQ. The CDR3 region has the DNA TGTGCCAGCAGCCAAGGGGGTAGCGGGGGCCCCTTGACCTACGAGCAGTACTTC. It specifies CASSQGGSGGPLTYEQYF.

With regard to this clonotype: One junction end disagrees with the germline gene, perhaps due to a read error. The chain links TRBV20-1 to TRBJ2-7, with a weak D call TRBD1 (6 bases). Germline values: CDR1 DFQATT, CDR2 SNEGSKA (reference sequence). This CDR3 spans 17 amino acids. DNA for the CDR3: TGCTGTGCTGACCGGGCAGGGGATGGATTTCTTGGCTACGAGCAGTACTTC. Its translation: CCADRAGDGFLGYEQYF.

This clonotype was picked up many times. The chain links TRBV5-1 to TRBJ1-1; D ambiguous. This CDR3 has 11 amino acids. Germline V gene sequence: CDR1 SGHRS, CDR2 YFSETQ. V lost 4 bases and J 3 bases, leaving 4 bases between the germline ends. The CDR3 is CASSEDTEAFF. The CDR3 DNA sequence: TGCGCCAGCAGCGAGGACACTGAAGCTTTCTTT.

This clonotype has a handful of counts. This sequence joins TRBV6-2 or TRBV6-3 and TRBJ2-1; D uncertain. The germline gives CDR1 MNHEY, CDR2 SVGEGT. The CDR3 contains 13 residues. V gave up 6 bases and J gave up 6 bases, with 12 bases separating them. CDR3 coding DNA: TGTGCCAGCAGAACCCTGATTTCCAATGAGCAGTTCTTC. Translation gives CASRTLISNEQFF.

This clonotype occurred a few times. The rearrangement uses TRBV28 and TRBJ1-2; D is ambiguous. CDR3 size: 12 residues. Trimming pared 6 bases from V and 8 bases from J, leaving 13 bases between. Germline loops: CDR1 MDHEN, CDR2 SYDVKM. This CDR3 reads CASRTGLSGYTF. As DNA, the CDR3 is TGTGCCAGCAGGACGGGCCTCTCGGGCTACACCTTC.

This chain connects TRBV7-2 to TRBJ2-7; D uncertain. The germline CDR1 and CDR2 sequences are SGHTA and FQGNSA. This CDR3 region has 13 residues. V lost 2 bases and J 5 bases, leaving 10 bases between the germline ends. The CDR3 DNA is TGTGCCAGCAGCTTATTCTCCTACAACGAGCAGTACTTC. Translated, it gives CASSLFSYNEQYF.

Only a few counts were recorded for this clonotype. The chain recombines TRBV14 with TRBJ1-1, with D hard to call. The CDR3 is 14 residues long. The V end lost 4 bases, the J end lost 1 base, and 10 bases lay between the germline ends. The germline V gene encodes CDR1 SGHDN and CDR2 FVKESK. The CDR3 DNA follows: TGTGCCAGCAGCCGGCGGATGAAGAACACTGAAGCTTTCTTT. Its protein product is CASSRRMKNTEAFF.

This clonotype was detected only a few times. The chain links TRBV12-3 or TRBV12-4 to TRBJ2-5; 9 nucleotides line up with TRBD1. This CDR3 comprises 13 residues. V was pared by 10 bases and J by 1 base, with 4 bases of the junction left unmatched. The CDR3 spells CATQTGGQETQYF. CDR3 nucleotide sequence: TGTGCCACCCAGACAGGGGGCCAAGAGACCCAGTACTTC.